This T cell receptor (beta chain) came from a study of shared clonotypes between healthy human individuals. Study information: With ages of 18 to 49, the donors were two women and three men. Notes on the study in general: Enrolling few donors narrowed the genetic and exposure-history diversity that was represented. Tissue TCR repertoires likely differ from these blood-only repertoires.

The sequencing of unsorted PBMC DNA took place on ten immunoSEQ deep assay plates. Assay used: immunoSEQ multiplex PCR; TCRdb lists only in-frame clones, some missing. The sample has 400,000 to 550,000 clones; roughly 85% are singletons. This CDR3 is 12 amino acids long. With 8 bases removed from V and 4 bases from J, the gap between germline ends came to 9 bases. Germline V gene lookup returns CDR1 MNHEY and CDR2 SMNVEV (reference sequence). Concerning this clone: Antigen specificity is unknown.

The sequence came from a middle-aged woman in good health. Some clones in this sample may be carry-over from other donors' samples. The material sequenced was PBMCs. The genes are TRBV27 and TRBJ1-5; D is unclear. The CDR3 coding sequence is TGTGCCAGCCAATCGGGGAATCAGCCCCAGCATTTT. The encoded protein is CASQSGNQPQHF.